These 23 T cell receptor beta chains came from one sample sequenced in a study of PD-L1 blockade in urothelial cancer. Time point reported: peripheral blood 6 weeks after treatment start. Some clones are missing from TCRdb's copy, which holds only in-frame ones; the method was immunoSEQ multiplex PCR. The data show 72,000 or so clones, approximately 91% seen once. This specimen consisted of PBMCs, obtained around atezolizumab (anti-PD-L1) treatment. Every receptor here comes from a man aged 55 to 70 with urothelial cancer.

The chain uses TRBV10-3 and TRBJ2-3; 7 bases map to TRBD2. The germline V gene has CDR1 ENHRY and CDR2 SYGVKD. The CDR3 consists of 15 residues. After removal of 4 bases from V and 2 bases from J, the junction contained 6 bases not matched to a gene. CDR3 residues: CAISAASGSTDTQYF. The CDR3 DNA reads as TGTGCCATCAGTGCGGCTAGCGGCTCCACAGATACGCAGTATTTT.

This clone was found once. The V gene is TRBV7-3, the J gene TRBJ2-3, with D possibly being TRBD2 (7 bases). Germline-derived CDR1 and CDR2 are SGHTA and FQGTGA. The CDR3 is 16 amino acids. Deletions cut 1 base from V and 1 base from J, with 12 bases between. Here the CDR3 DNA reads TGTGCCAGCAGCTTAAGTGCGGGGGCAGGCACAGATACGCAGTATTTT. Protein product: CASSLSAGAGTDTQYF.

V usage is TRBV15 and J usage is TRBJ2-4; D possibly corresponds to TRBD2 (5 bases). Germline CDR1 reads LNHNV; CDR2 reads YYDKDF (reference sequence). V was pared by 2 bases and J by 6 bases, with 11 bases between. The CDR3 spans 14 residues. The CDR3 region has the DNA TGTGCCACCAGCAGACCGGGGAACCCAAACATTCAGTACTTC. It translates to CATSRPGNPNIQYF.

This clone was observed once. The rearrangement joins TRBV23-1 to TRBJ1-6; no clear D gene. TRBV23-1 is an ORF; its function is uncertain. This CDR3 comprises 15 residues. Trimming pared 0 bases from V and 10 bases from J, leaving 13 bases between. CDR3 residues: CASSQSGFEESPLHF. The CDR3 nucleotides read TGCGCCAGCAGTCAATCCGGGTTTGAGGAATCACCCCTCCACTTT.

The chain joins TRBV5-1 to TRBJ2-7; D is unresolved. Per germline, CDR1 SGHRS and CDR2 YFSETQ. This CDR3 is 12 amino acids long. V gave up 5 bases and J gave up 4 bases, with 10 bases separating them. The CDR3 reads CASSTEKYEQYF. DNA for the CDR3: TGCGCCAGCAGTACAGAGAAATACGAGCAGTACTTC.

This chain links TRBV5-8 with TRBJ2-2; 8 bases map to TRBD1. Per germline, CDR1 SGHTS and CDR2 YDEGEE. This CDR3 contains 15 residues. V shed 4 bases and J 4 bases; nucleotides not matched to a gene: 6. The DNA for the CDR3 is TGTGCCAGCAGCCGAGGACAGGGTGGCACCGGGGAGCTGTTTTTT. It is translated as CASSRGQGGTGELFF. Full variable domain (remainder filled in from reference TRBV5-8 and TRBJ2-2): EAGVTQSPTHLIKTRGQQATLRCSPISGHTSVYWYQQALGLGLQFLLWYDEGEERNRGNFPPRFSGRQFPNYSSELNVNALELEDSALYLCASSRGQGGTGELFFGEGSRLTVL.

The rearrangement links TRBV29-1 to TRBJ2-2, with 7 bases matching TRBD2. Germline V gene sequence: CDR1 SQVTM, CDR2 ANQGSEA. The CDR3 totals 14 residues. V trimming: 7 bases; J trimming: 0 bases; junction bases outside the gene matches: 5. CDR3 amino acids: CSAREGSNTGELFF. CDR3 DNA sequence: TGCAGCGCGAGGGAGGGGTCGAACACCGGGGAGCTGTTTTTT.

This clone showed up just once. The chain links TRBV5-1 to TRBJ2-7; D is uncertain. Germline CDR1 is SGHRS and CDR2 is YFSETQ. This CDR3 comprises 14 residues. Trimming took 5 bases from V and 0 from J, leaving 12 bases between them. The CDR3 spells CASRPISSSYEQYF. The CDR3 nucleotides are TGCGCCAGCAGACCAATCTCTAGCTCCTACGAGCAGTACTTC.

The chain links TRBV27 to TRBJ2-1, with D unresolved. The CDR3 runs 16 residues. V shed 3 bases and J shed 0 bases, with 12 bases lying between them. Germline V gene data show CDR1 as MNHEY and CDR2 as SMNVEV (reference sequence). CDR3 DNA: TGTGCCAGCAGTTTTGTCGGAGTGAGCTCCTACAATGAGCAGTTCTTC. This gives the protein CASSFVGVSSYNEQFF.

The chain combines TRBV6-1 with TRBJ2-7; weak D call: TRBD2 (5 bases). V was cut by 7 bases and J by 3 bases, with 16 bases left in between. Germline CDR1 and CDR2: MNHNS and SASEGT. The length of the CDR3 is 14 residues. As DNA, the CDR3 is TGTGCCAGCACCCCTAGCCGCCTAAACTACGAGCAGTACTTC. This sequence encodes CASTPSRLNYEQYF.

The chain carries TRBV11-2 and TRBJ2-7, with D possibly TRBD2 on 5 matching bases. The CDR3 spans 15 residues. V shed 0 bases and J shed 1 base, with 10 bases lying between them. CDR1 and CDR2 (germline): SGHAT, FQNNGV. Here the CDR3 DNA reads TGTGCCAGCAGCTTAGAGGCTAGCCCTTCCTACGAGCAGTACTTC. Encoded protein: CASSLEASPSYEQYF. The variable domain in full, completed from reference TRBV11-2 and TRBJ2-7, reads EAGVAQSPRYKIIEKRQSVAFWCNPISGHATLYWYQQILGQGPKLLIQFQNNGVVDDSQLPKDRFSAERLKGVDSTLKIQPAKLEDSAVYLCASSLEASPSYEQYFGPGTRLTVT.

V is TRBV6-5 and J is TRBJ2-7; perhaps TRBD2 as D (5 bases). The CDR3 covers 14 residues. Looked up from germline, CDR1 is MNHEY and CDR2 is SVGAGI. The ends were cut back, 1 base at V and 1 base at J, with 8 bases in the middle. CDR3 residues: CASSYFSGSYEQYF. CDR3 coding DNA: TGTGCCAGCAGTTACTTCAGCGGTTCCTACGAGCAGTACTTC.

The rearrangement links TRBV4-2 to TRBJ1-4, with 7 bases matching TRBD1. Germline V gives CDR1 LGHNA, CDR2 YNFKEQ. The CDR3 has 15 residues. V gave up 1 base and J gave up 7 bases; unmatched junction bases: 6. Here the CDR3 reads CASSQAVTGSEKLFF. In nucleotides, the CDR3 is TGTGCCAGCAGCCAAGCCGTGACAGGGAGTGAAAAACTGTTTTTT.

The chain combines TRBV7-9 with TRBJ1-2; 7 bases align to TRBD1. The length of the CDR3 is 16 residues. V gave up 3 bases and J gave up 7 bases; unmatched junction bases: 14. CDR1 SEHNR and CDR2 FQNEAQ come from the germline V gene (reference sequence). The CDR3 DNA follows: TGTGCCAGCAGCTTTCGAGGGGGCGGTTCAGCTGGTGGCTACACCTTC. Amino acids: CASSFRGGGSAGGYTF.

The gene calls are TRBV13 and TRBJ1-1; 7 bases agree with TRBD1. The V gene's germline CDR1 is PRHDT and CDR2 FYEKMQ (reference sequence). CDR3 length: 13 residues. V shed 0 bases, J shed 10 bases, and the junction held 5 bases outside the gene matches. The CDR3 loop is CASSLGPGDRAFF. The CDR3 DNA reads as TGTGCCAGCAGCTTAGGGCCAGGGGACAGAGCTTTCTTT.

CDR3 in amino acids: CASSRADRAFEAFF. The CDR3 region has the DNA TGTGCCAGCAGCCGCGCAGACAGGGCCTTTGAAGCTTTCTTT. This chain joins TRBV6-5 and TRBJ1-1; 7 bases are a match to TRBD1. V lost 6 bases to trimming and J lost 7 bases; unmatched junction nucleotides: 11. The CDR3 totals 14 residues. Germline V gene data show CDR1 as MNHEY and CDR2 as SVGAGI.

The chain links TRBV19 to TRBJ2-3; 7 positions agree with TRBD1. Trimming cost V 6 bases and J 14 bases; bases outside gene matches: 11. Per germline, CDR1 LNHDA and CDR2 SQIVND (reference sequence). The CDR3 length is 12 residues. The CDR3 sequence is CASRQGGLGLYF. As DNA, the CDR3 is TGTGCCAGTAGACAAGGGGGCTTAGGGCTGTATTTT.

The chain carries TRBV5-6 and TRBJ1-1, with 10 bases fitting TRBD1. Germline V CDR1 and CDR2: SGHDT, YYEEEE. CDR3 length: 15 residues. The J segment lost 3 bases and the V segment lost 3 bases, leaving 5 bases of the junction unmatched. CDR3 DNA: TGTGCCAGCAGCTGGGCGGACAGGGGGGACACTGAAGCTTTCTTT. This gives the protein CASSWADRGDTEAFF. Based on the CDR3 plus reference TRBV5-6 and TRBJ1-1, the full variable domain is DAGVTQSPTHLIKTRGQQVTLRCSPKSGHDTVSWYQQALGQGPQFIFQYYEEEERQRGNFPDRFSGHQFPNYSSELNVNALLLGDSALYLCASSWADRGDTEAFFGQGTRLTVV.

V is TRBV6-1 and J is TRBJ2-7; D unclear. CDR3 length equals 13 residues. Per the germline V gene, CDR1 is MNHNS and CDR2 is SASEGT. Trimming pared 8 bases from V and 3 bases from J, leaving 14 bases between. CDR3 sequence reads: CASALGHGYEQYF. DNA of the CDR3: TGTGCCAGCGCCCTTGGGCATGGCTACGAGCAGTACTTC.

V and J are TRBV25-1 and TRBJ1-6; TRBD1 agrees at 9 bases. The CDR3 is 15 residues long. V lost 7 bases to trimming and J lost 8 bases; unmatched junction nucleotides: 9. Germline V gives CDR1 MGHDK, CDR2 SYGVNS. The CDR3: CASTTSGQGYSPLHF. DNA of the CDR3: TGTGCCAGCACCACGTCGGGACAGGGATATTCACCCCTCCACTTT.

This chain links TRBV11-1 with TRBJ1-6; D gene uncertain. Trimming shortened V by 4 bases and J by 5 bases, and 12 bases separated the two germline ends. CDR1 is SGHAT, CDR2 FQDESV, per germline (reference sequence). CDR3 size: 15 residues. Here the CDR3 DNA reads TGTGCCAGCAGCTCAAACTCCCTGGATAATTCACCCCTCCACTTT. The encoded protein is CASSSNSLDNSPLHF.

The genes are TRBV5-1 and TRBJ1-2; TRBD1 might be the D (5 bases). Trimming removed 4 bases at V and 7 bases at J, with 11 bases between. The length of the CDR3 is 12 residues. Germline V gene data show CDR1 as SGHRS and CDR2 as YFSETQ. The CDR3 nucleotides read TGCGCCAGCAGCCTTGGGGGGGGTGGCTACACCTTC. Protein: CASSLGGGGYTF.

The chain joins TRBV10-1 to TRBJ2-1; D may be TRBD1 (6 bases). The germline CDR1 and CDR2 sequences are WNHNN and SYGVQD (reference sequence). The CDR3 runs to 14 residues. V dropped 0 bases and J dropped 7 bases, with 10 bases sitting between them. The chain's CDR3 is CASSESEQGNEQFF. The CDR3 nucleotides are TGCGCCAGCAGTGAGTCTGAACAGGGAAATGAGCAGTTCTTC.